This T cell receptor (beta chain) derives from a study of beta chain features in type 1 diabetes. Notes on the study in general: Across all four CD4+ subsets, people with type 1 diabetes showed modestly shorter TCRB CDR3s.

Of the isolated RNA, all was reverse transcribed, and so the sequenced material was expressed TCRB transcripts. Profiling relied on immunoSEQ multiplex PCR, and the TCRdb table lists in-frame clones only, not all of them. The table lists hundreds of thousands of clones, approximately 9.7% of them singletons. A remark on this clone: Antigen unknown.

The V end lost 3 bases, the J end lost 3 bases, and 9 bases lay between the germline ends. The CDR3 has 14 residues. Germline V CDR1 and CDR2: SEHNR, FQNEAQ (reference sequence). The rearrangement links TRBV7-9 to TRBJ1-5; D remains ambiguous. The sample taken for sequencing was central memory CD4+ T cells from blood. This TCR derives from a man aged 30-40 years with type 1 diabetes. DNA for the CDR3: TGTGCCAGCAGCTTCGGAGGGAACAATCAGCCCCAGCATTTT. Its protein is CASSFGGNNQPQHF.